A single sample gave rise to the 32 T cell receptor beta chains below, sequenced in a study of Ad26.COV2.S vaccination and SARS-CoV-2 variants. Sequencing was performed with immunoSEQ multiplex PCR; in TCRdb, only in-frame clones are kept and a portion is missing. The data hold about 320,000 clones, with 90% observed a single time. Treatment given: over 15 received Ad26.COV2.S at low or high dose, single or two shots; about 5 received placebo; per-sample allocation not given. On day 63 after the first injection, vaccine and placebo recipients gave samples. The sample in question was peripheral blood, obtained in a trial of Ad26.COV2.S vaccine versus placebo. The receptors here all came from a person between 18 and 60 years old who received the Ad26.COV2.S COVID-19 vaccine or a placebo.

CDR3 in amino acids: CASSSGGQSATEAFF. CDR3 nucleotide sequence: TGTGCCAGCAGCTCTGGGGGGCAATCGGCCACTGAAGCTTTCTTT. The V call is TRBV11-3, the J call TRBJ1-1; D possibly corresponds to TRBD1 (6 bases). Germline assignment: CDR1 SGHNT and CDR2 YENEEA. CDR3 length: 15 amino acids. Between the trimmed V and J ends, which lost 4 bases and 4 bases, there was a span of 16 bases. The full variable domain, completed using reference TRBV11-3 and TRBJ1-1, is EAGVVQSPRYKIIEKKQPVAFWCNPISGHNTLYWYLQNLGQGPELLIRYENEEAVDDSQLPKDRFSAERLKGVDSTLKIQPAELGDSAVYLCASSSGGQSATEAFFGQGTRLTVV.

By its share, this clone is medium-sized. The chain uses TRBV7-9 and TRBJ1-1; tentative D call: TRBD1 (5 bases). CDR1 is SEHNR and CDR2 is FQNEAQ in the germline V gene (reference sequence). Trimming pared 11 bases from V and 2 bases from J, leaving 21 bases between. The CDR3 contains 15 residues. CDR3 nucleotides: TGTGCCGCGAGATCTAGGGACGGTGGAAACACTGAAGCTTTCTTT. Protein sequence: CAARSRDGGNTEAFF.

The chain joins TRBV25-1 to TRBJ2-1; D is uncertain. Trimming removed 3 bases from V and 10 bases from J, with 13 bases in between. The CDR3 has 13 residues. CDR1 is MGHDK, CDR2 SYGVNS, per germline. The CDR3 DNA sequence: TGTGCCAGCAGTGATAGCTTGGCGGCCGAGCAGTTCTTC. Translation: CASSDSLAAEQFF.

The rearrangement joins TRBV18 to TRBJ1-1; possibly TRBD1 for D (5 bases). The germline V and J ends were trimmed by 3 bases and 5 bases, with 16 bases remaining between them. This CDR3 is built from 15 residues. Germline V lookup: CDR1 KGHSH, CDR2 LQKENI. CDR3 nucleotides: TGTGCCAGCTCACCTCTTTTGCCGGGGGAAACTGAAGCTTTCTTT. This gives the protein CASSPLLPGETEAFF.

The rearrangement joins TRBV4-3 to TRBJ1-1; the D is unclear. V was shortened by 0 bases and J by 5 bases, with 7 bases between the two germline ends. The CDR3 runs to 13 residues. Germline loops: CDR1 LGHNA, CDR2 YSLEER. CDR3 in DNA: TGCGCCAGCAGCCAAGAGAGGACTACTGAAGCTTTCTTT. It specifies CASSQERTTEAFF.

This chain links TRBV30 with TRBJ2-2; 9 bases are a match to TRBD1. In germline, CDR1 is GTSNPN, CDR2 SVGIG (reference sequence). The CDR3 length is 15 residues. With V trimmed by 2 bases and J by 4 bases, 5 bases remained unmatched. CDR3 DNA sequence: TGTGCCTGGAGTAGGGGACAGGGCAGCACCGGGGAGCTGTTTTTT. It encodes CAWSRGQGSTGELFF.

The chain is built from TRBV6-2 or TRBV6-3 and TRBJ2-5, with D perhaps matching TRBD2 (6 bases). The V end was cut by 2 bases, the J end by 3 bases, with 22 bases between. Germline V CDR1 and CDR2: MNHEY, SVGEGT. The CDR3 loop spans 18 amino acids. The CDR3 DNA reads TGTGCCAGCAGTTACGATTGGGGGGAGCCGTGGGGCGAAGAGACCCAGTACTTC. It translates to CASSYDWGEPWGEETQYF.

V usage is TRBV7-8 and J usage is TRBJ1-1, with a weak D call TRBD1 (5 bases). Trimming removed 3 bases from V and 5 bases from J, with 7 bases in between. Per the germline V gene, CDR1 is SGHVS and CDR2 is FQNEAQ. The CDR3 runs 12 residues. In DNA form, the CDR3 reads TGTGCCAGCAGCTTCCCAGGGACTGAAGCTTTCTTT. Protein: CASSFPGTEAFF.

V gene TRBV12-3 or TRBV12-4 combines with J gene TRBJ2-1, with D maybe TRBD2 (5 bases). The CDR3 is 12 residues long. Between the trimmed V and J ends, which lost 3 bases and 8 bases, there was a span of 8 bases. The CDR3 DNA is TGTGCCAGCAGTTTCTCTAGCTATGAGCAGTTCTTC. Residues: CASSFSSYEQFF.

This clone was observed a single time. J is TRBJ2-2 and V is TRBV4-3; TRBD1 or TRBD2 may be the D gene (6 bases each). The V end was cut by 0 bases, the J end by 3 bases, with 14 bases between. Per the germline V gene, CDR1 is LGHNA and CDR2 is YSLEER. The CDR3 extends over 17 amino acids. CDR3 DNA: TGCGCCAGCAGCCAAGATTTCCGGGGGCCCTACACCGGGGAGCTGTTTTTT. Translating gives CASSQDFRGPYTGELFF.

The rearrangement uses TRBV18 and TRBJ2-7, with 8 nucleotides matching TRBD1. The trim removed 4 bases at V and 0 bases at J, leaving 2 bases unmatched. This CDR3 region has 14 residues. CDR1 and CDR2 from the germline V gene are KGHSH and LQKENI. CDR3 in amino acids: CASSQGQGSYEQYV. DNA for the CDR3: TGTGCCAGCTCACAAGGACAGGGCTCCTACGAGCAGTACGTC.

The chain joins TRBV15 to TRBJ2-2; D unresolved. The germline V gene has CDR1 LNHNV and CDR2 YYDKDF (reference sequence). Trimming shortened V by 1 base and J by 1 base, and 10 bases separated the two germline ends. The CDR3 spans 16 residues. The CDR3 reads CATSRASDGNTGELFF. CDR3 sequence (DNA): TGTGCCACCAGCAGAGCCTCGGACGGGAACACCGGGGAGCTGTTTTTT.

The J gene is TRBJ1-3, the V gene TRBV19; TRBD1 agrees at 8 bases. The ends lost 6 bases at V and 2 bases at J; junction bases unmatched: 0. CDR1 and CDR2 from the germline V gene are LNHDA and SQIVND (reference sequence). The CDR3 consists of 13 residues. The CDR3 sequence: CASRTGAGNTIYF. In DNA form, the CDR3 reads TGTGCCAGTAGGACAGGGGCTGGAAACACCATATATTTT.

This chain connects TRBV6-1 to TRBJ2-7; weak D call: TRBD2 (6 bases). The CDR3 is 14 residues long. Trimming removed 3 bases from V and 2 bases from J, with 11 bases in between. In germline, CDR1 is MNHNS, CDR2 SASEGT. The DNA for the CDR3 is TGTGCCAGCAGTGAGACTGCGGGGACCTACGAGCAGTACGTC. Encoded protein: CASSETAGTYEQYV.

The rearrangement joins TRBV9 to TRBJ2-1; TRBD2 matches at 11 bases. The V gene's germline CDR1 is SGDLS and CDR2 YYNGEE. Trimming at V came to 4 bases and at J to 6 bases, leaving 9 bases not matched to a gene. The length of the CDR3 is 16 residues. CDR3 in amino acids: CASSTTTSGNGNEQFF. For the CDR3, the DNA is TGTGCCAGCAGCACGACGACTAGCGGGAACGGCAATGAGCAGTTCTTC.

The chain uses TRBV7-3 and TRBJ2-1, with a weak D call TRBD2 (6 bases). Germline CDR1 is SGHTA and CDR2 is FQGTGA. The CDR3 covers 13 residues. V lost 2 bases and J 7 bases, leaving 9 bases between the germline ends. CDR3 sequence reads: CASSLGGGNEQFF. For the CDR3, the DNA is TGTGCCAGCAGCTTAGGGGGAGGAAATGAGCAGTTCTTC.

In DNA form, the CDR3 reads TGTGCCAGCGCAGGAGGGGGTTGGGAAAAACTGTTTTTT. This translates into CASAGGGWEKLFF. This chain uses TRBV27 with TRBJ1-4; perhaps TRBD1 as D (6 bases). CDR1 MNHEY and CDR2 SMNVEV come from the germline V gene (reference sequence). Between the trimmed V and J ends, which lost 8 bases and 8 bases, there was a span of 15 bases. The CDR3 contains 13 residues.

This chain links TRBV19 with TRBJ1-4, with D tentatively TRBD1 (6 bases). This CDR3 comprises 16 residues. The germline V gene encodes CDR1 LNHDA and CDR2 SQIVND (reference sequence). The V gene lost 5 bases and the J gene lost 4 bases, with 17 bases spanning the gap. The CDR3: CASSSGASSYNEKLFF. Written as DNA, the CDR3 is TGTGCCAGTAGTTCAGGGGCCTCGTCATATAATGAAAAACTGTTTTTT.

CDR3 DNA: TGCGCCAGCAGCCAAGATGGGCAGCCTTTGGAAGCTTTCTTT. Residues: CASSQDGQPLEAFF. J is TRBJ1-1 and V is TRBV4-3; the D is unclear. Trimming left V 0 bases short and J 8 bases short, with 13 bases between. CDR1 LGHNA and CDR2 YSLEER come from the germline V gene. The CDR3 is 14 amino acids.

This chain connects TRBV28 to TRBJ1-1; weak D call: TRBD1 (6 bases). The CDR3 spans 16 residues. Germline V CDR1 and CDR2: MDHEN, SYDVKM. With 4 bases removed from V and 0 bases from J, the gap between germline ends came to 15 bases. DNA of the CDR3: TGTGCCAGCAGTTCACAGGGAGCTCTTCTGAACACTGAAGCTTTCTTT. As protein: CASSSQGALLNTEAFF.

The chain's CDR3 is CASSLALSGDTGELFF. The CDR3 bases are TGTGCCAGCAGCTTAGCGCTCTCAGGGGACACCGGGGAGCTGTTTTTT. The rearrangement uses TRBV7-2 and TRBJ2-2; tentative D call: TRBD1 (6 bases). Trimming pared 0 bases from V and 3 bases from J, leaving 11 bases between. The CDR3 sequence is 16 residues long. Germline-derived CDR1 and CDR2 are SGHTA and FQGNSA.

The gene calls are TRBV9 and TRBJ2-3, with 9 bases that match TRBD1. This CDR3 is 15 amino acids long. From germline, CDR1 is SGDLS and CDR2 YYNGEE. V lost 0 bases to trimming and J lost 5 bases; unmatched junction nucleotides: 4. The CDR3 sequence is CASSVDRGRGDTQYF. CDR3 nucleotide sequence: TGTGCCAGCAGCGTAGACAGGGGGCGGGGAGATACGCAGTATTTT.

This clone was counted a few times. The chain recombines TRBV25-1 with TRBJ1-1; D may be TRBD1 (6 bases). V was pared by 9 bases and J by 1 base, with 9 bases between. The CDR3 runs 12 residues. Germline CDR1 and CDR2: MGHDK and SYGVNS. CDR3 in amino acids: CASKGGNTEAFF. CDR3 in DNA: TGTGCCAGTAAGGGGGGGAACACTGAAGCTTTCTTT.

This chain joins TRBV7-2 and TRBJ2-3; no firm D call. The germline CDR1 and CDR2 sequences are SGHTA and FQGNSA. The CDR3 consists of 14 residues. Between the trimmed V and J ends, which lost 1 base and 5 bases, there was a span of 10 bases. The CDR3 spells CASSLEVWEDTQYF. The CDR3 DNA follows: TGTGCCAGCAGCTTAGAGGTGTGGGAAGATACGCAGTATTTT.

V gene TRBV19 combines with J gene TRBJ1-5; D remains ambiguous. Trimming removed 3 bases at V and 6 bases at J, with 9 bases between. The germline V gene has CDR1 LNHDA and CDR2 SQIVND (reference sequence). The CDR3 consists of 13 residues. The DNA for the CDR3 is TGTGCCAGTAGTATGATAGGTAGTCAGCCCCAGCATTTT. Amino acids: CASSMIGSQPQHF.

The chain carries TRBV7-2 and TRBJ2-2; no firm D call. V lost 0 bases to trimming and J lost 4 bases, with 9 bases between them. The germline V gene has CDR1 SGHTA and CDR2 FQGNSA. The CDR3 loop spans 15 amino acids. The CDR3: CASSLAGTGTGELFF. CDR3 sequence (DNA): TGTGCCAGCAGCTTAGCCGGCACGGGCACCGGGGAGCTGTTTTTT.

This chain connects TRBV7-2 to TRBJ2-5; no firm D call. CDR3 length: 13 residues. Trimming removed 2 bases at V and 5 bases at J, with 9 bases between. From germline, CDR1 is SGHTA and CDR2 FQGNSA. CDR3 amino acids: CASSLNSGETQYF. The DNA for the CDR3 is TGTGCCAGCAGCTTAAATTCGGGCGAGACCCAGTACTTC.

V and J are TRBV5-8 and TRBJ1-2; D unclear. With 0 bases removed from V and 6 bases from J, the gap between germline ends came to 15 bases. The CDR3 is made up of 15 amino acids. Germline V gives CDR1 SGHTS, CDR2 YDEGEE. DNA for the CDR3: TGTGCCAGCAGCTTGGGCTTGCGGAGGCTTGATGGCTACACCTTC. Protein product: CASSLGLRRLDGYTF.

The CDR3 here is CASSFLGGNEQFF. In DNA, the CDR3 is TGTGCCAGCAGTTTCCTTGGGGGGAATGAGCAGTTCTTC. This rearrangement joins TRBV6-4 to TRBJ2-1, with D possibly matching TRBD2 (6 bases). CDR3 size: 13 residues. V was trimmed by 5 bases and J by 7 bases, leaving 12 bases between them. Germline-derived CDR1 and CDR2 are MRHNA and SNTAGT.

The genes are TRBV4-3 and TRBJ1-2, with unresolved D. The V end lost 3 bases, the J end lost 6 bases, and 11 bases lay between the germline ends. The germline V gene has CDR1 LGHNA and CDR2 YSLEER. The CDR3 length is 13 residues. The CDR3 region is CASSQQAGDGYTF. The CDR3 bases are TGCGCCAGCAGCCAGCAAGCTGGTGATGGCTACACCTTC.

Only one count was recorded for this clone. This rearrangement joins TRBV6-6 to TRBJ1-5; 7 nucleotides line up with TRBD1. Looked up from germline, CDR1 is MNHNY and CDR2 is SVGAGI (reference sequence). Trimming removed 8 bases from V and 4 bases from J; junction bases left unmatched: 8. This CDR3 is built from 14 residues. CDR3 sequence: CASWLDRVNQPQHF. The CDR3 DNA follows: TGTGCCAGCTGGCTAGACAGGGTAAATCAGCCCCAGCATTTT.

CDR3 DNA: TGTGCCAGCAGCTTGATCGGCCCGATTAGAAAACCCACAGATACGCAGTATTTT. Protein product: CASSLIGPIRKPTDTQYF. The chain links TRBV7-3 to TRBJ2-3; D is unclear. V lost 3 bases and J lost 2, with 21 bases in between. This CDR3 is built from 18 residues. CDR1 and CDR2 (germline): SGHTA, FQGTGA.